A single sample gave rise to the 25 T cell receptor beta chains below, sequenced in a study of blood T cell repertoires in COVID-19. The repertoire was sequenced with immunoSEQ multiplex PCR; TCRdb's copy has only in-frame clones and lacks some. The sample consists of fewer than 400,000 clones, around 87% of them appearing once. The sequenced sample was PBMCs or T cells enriched from blood (not recorded which). These receptors were collected from a woman in her 50s who had recovered from COVID-19.

The chain has TRBV10-3 and TRBJ1-2; D might be TRBD1 (5 bases). Trimming took 8 bases from V and 2 from J, leaving 12 bases between them. The CDR3 has 13 residues. CDR1 and CDR2 (germline): ENHRY, SYGVKD. CDR3 bases: TGTGCCATCTCGACAGAAGAAAACTATGGCTACACCTTC. It is translated as CAISTEENYGYTF.

This clone was recorded a few times. The chain carries TRBV25-1 and TRBJ1-2; possible D gene TRBD1, 5 bases. With 3 bases removed from V and 14 bases from J, the gap between germline ends came to 16 bases. This CDR3 is built from 12 residues. Germline-derived CDR1 and CDR2 are MGHDK and SYGVNS. The CDR3 DNA is TGTGCCAGCAGTGATCGTTCGGCAGGGAAGACCTTC. It translates to CASSDRSAGKTF.

This clone was found once. This chain connects TRBV5-1 to TRBJ2-3; 7 bases line up with TRBD1. This CDR3 comprises 16 residues. J was trimmed by 0 bases and V by 0 bases; bases with no gene match: 4. CDR1 and CDR2 (germline): SGHRS, YFSETQ. As DNA, the CDR3 is TGCGCCAGCAGCTTGGGGACAGGACCAAGCACAGATACGCAGTATTTT. It codes for CASSLGTGPSTDTQYF.

V and J are TRBV4-2 and TRBJ1-5; unclear D gene. Trimming cost V 4 bases and J 6 bases, with 7 bases left between them. This CDR3 is built from 12 residues. CDR1 LGHNA and CDR2 YNFKEQ come from the germline V gene. DNA of the CDR3: TGTGCCAGCAGCCCTGCGGGTCAGCCCCAGCATTTT. Encoded protein: CASSPAGQPQHF.

The chain links TRBV7-8 to TRBJ2-7; 7 bases agree with TRBD1. The CDR3 spans 15 residues. Germline V gene sequence: CDR1 SGHVS, CDR2 FQNEAQ. The trim removed 5 bases at V and 2 bases at J, leaving 9 bases unmatched. The CDR3 coding sequence is TGTGCCAGCAGCCCCCGGGACAGCTTTACCTACGAGCAGTACTTC. This sequence encodes CASSPRDSFTYEQYF.

The chain has TRBV12-3 or TRBV12-4 and TRBJ2-7, with TRBD1 matching over 12 bases. The CDR3 has 13 residues. With V trimmed by 8 bases and J by 5 bases, 4 bases remained unmatched. The CDR3 protein is CASQGQGADEQYF. The CDR3 DNA reads as TGTGCCAGCCAGGGACAGGGGGCGGACGAGCAGTACTTC.

The table lists this clone with a few counts. The chain combines TRBV3-1 (or the pseudogene TRBV3-2) with TRBJ1-2, with unresolved D. V lost 4 bases and J lost 2, with 14 bases in between. The CDR3 contains 15 residues. Germline CDR1 is LGHDT and CDR2 is YNNKEL (reference sequence). CDR3 sequence: CASSPTSLSNYGYTF. The CDR3, as DNA: TGTGCCAGCAGCCCCACAAGCCTTAGCAACTATGGCTACACCTTC.

V and J are TRBV11-2 and TRBJ2-1; the match to TRBD2 covers 8 bases. V trimming: 3 bases; J trimming: 9 bases; junction bases outside the gene matches: 4. The germline CDR1 and CDR2 sequences are SGHAT and FQNNGV. The CDR3 is made up of 13 amino acids. CDR3 in DNA: TGTGCCAGCAGCTTGTTCCGGGGGGGTGAGCAGTTCTTC. Its translation is CASSLFRGGEQFF. The complete variable domain, with remaining parts taken from reference TRBV11-2 and TRBJ2-1, reads EAGVAQSPRYKIIEKRQSVAFWCNPISGHATLYWYQQILGQGPKLLIQFQNNGVVDDSQLPKDRFSAERLKGVDSTLKIQPAKLEDSAVYLCASSLFRGGEQFFGPGTRLTVL.

J is TRBJ1-2 and V is TRBV19; the D gene is possibly TRBD1 (5 bases). In germline, CDR1 is LNHDA, CDR2 SQIVND (reference sequence). Trimming left V 2 bases short and J 0 bases short, with 13 bases between. CDR3 size: 16 residues. The CDR3 here is CASSINSGVANYGYTF. Written as DNA, the CDR3 is TGTGCCAGTAGTATAAATTCGGGGGTAGCTAACTATGGCTACACCTTC. Full variable domain (outside the CDR3, taken from reference TRBV19 and TRBJ1-2): DGGITQSPKYLFRKEGQNVTLSCEQNLNHDAMYWYRQDPGQGLRLIYYSQIVNDFQKGDIAEGYSVSREKKESFPLTVTSAQKNPTAFYLCASSINSGVANYGYTFGSGTRLTVV.

Of note for this clone: Mismatch with germline at one junction end may stem from a read error. The V call is TRBV5-1, the J call TRBJ2-5; D gene ambiguous. CDR1 is SGHRS, CDR2 YFSETQ, per germline. CDR3 length: 18 amino acids. DNA of the CDR3: TGCGCCAGCAGCCCGCGACCTTTGACGGCTTTGAGACAAGAAACCCAGTACTTC. This gives the protein CASSPRPLTALRQETQYF.

This clone was found once. J is TRBJ2-6 and V is TRBV9; the D is unclear. This CDR3 is 16 amino acids long. CDR1 and CDR2 (germline): SGDLS, YYNGEE. Deletions cut 0 bases from V and 2 bases from J, with 9 bases between. Here the CDR3 DNA reads TGTGCCAGCAGCGTAGCTCGGAGCGCTGGGGCCAACGTCCTGACTTTC. Its protein is CASSVARSAGANVLTF.

The chain uses TRBV28 and TRBJ1-3; tentative D call: TRBD1 (5 bases). V was cut by 10 bases and J by 3 bases, with 13 bases left in between. The germline V gene encodes CDR1 MDHEN and CDR2 SYDVKM. The CDR3 has 13 residues. The CDR3, as DNA: TGTGCCACCGGGGGAGCCGGTGGAAACACCATATATTTT. Translated, it gives CATGGAGGNTIYF.

V and J are TRBV25-1 and TRBJ2-7; 8 bases align to TRBD1. The V gene end was trimmed by 2 bases and the J gene end by 5 bases; junction bases not matched to a gene: 8. The CDR3 covers 15 residues. CDR1 is MGHDK and CDR2 is SYGVNS in the germline V gene. The CDR3 loop reads CASSEERTGSNEQYF. The CDR3 DNA sequence: TGTGCCAGCAGTGAAGAGCGGACAGGGTCGAACGAGCAGTACTTC.

The chain links TRBV7-2 to TRBJ1-6, with 10 bases that match TRBD1. V lost 1 base, J lost 4 bases, and 7 bases stayed unmatched. CDR3 length equals 18 residues. Looked up from germline, CDR1 is SGHTA and CDR2 is FQGNSA. CDR3 DNA sequence: TGTGCCAGCAGCTTAGTTGACAGGGGGCAGTGGTATAATTCACCCCTCCACTTT. Amino acids: CASSLVDRGQWYNSPLHF.

The chain has TRBV27 and TRBJ1-6; 8 nucleotides line up with TRBD1. The CDR3 runs 14 residues. V lost 5 bases to trimming and J lost 9 bases; unmatched junction nucleotides: 6. Per the germline V gene, CDR1 is MNHEY and CDR2 is SMNVEV (reference sequence). The CDR3 spells CASSHGQGGSPLHF. The CDR3 nucleotides read TGTGCCAGCAGTCACGGACAGGGAGGTTCACCCCTCCACTTT.

J is TRBJ1-1 and V is TRBV11-1; 8 bases align to TRBD1. V lost 5 bases, J lost 12 bases, and 5 bases stayed unmatched. The V gene's germline CDR1 is SGHAT and CDR2 FQDESV (reference sequence). The CDR3 runs to 11 residues. CDR3 DNA sequence: TGTGCCAGCAGCAACCGACAGGGGTCTTTCTTT. It encodes CASSNRQGSFF.

The rearrangement uses TRBV6-5 and TRBJ2-1; a weak D match, TRBD1 (5 bases). CDR1 is MNHEY and CDR2 is SVGAGI in the germline V gene. The CDR3 totals 13 residues. V was trimmed by 5 bases and J by 7 bases, leaving 12 bases between them. The CDR3 protein is CASSPLPGNEQFF. The DNA for the CDR3 is TGTGCCAGCAGTCCGCTCCCAGGGAATGAGCAGTTCTTC.

As to this clone: In the same sample, other DNA sequences code for this CDR3. The J gene is TRBJ1-2, the V gene TRBV5-1, with D possibly TRBD1 on 6 matching bases. The CDR3 contains 13 residues. V was clipped by 5 bases and J by 3 bases, with 11 bases between them. The germline CDR1 and CDR2 sequences are SGHRS and YFSETQ. The CDR3 nucleotides are TGCGCCAGCAGTCCTTCAGGGGACTATGGCTACACCTTC. Its translation: CASSPSGDYGYTF.

The rearrangement links TRBV5-1 to TRBJ1-3; no firm D call. Germline V lookup: CDR1 SGHRS, CDR2 YFSETQ. This CDR3 contains 15 residues. V dropped 4 bases and J dropped 2 bases, with 13 bases sitting between them. The CDR3 spells CASSPGSTAGNTIYF. Written as DNA, the CDR3 is TGCGCCAGCAGCCCGGGGTCAACAGCTGGAAACACCATATATTTT.

This clone was picked up one time. V and J are TRBV6-4 and TRBJ1-1; D is undetermined. V gave up 4 bases and J gave up 4 bases, with 10 bases separating them. The germline CDR1 and CDR2 sequences are MRHNA and SNTAGT. CDR3 size: 13 residues. Written as DNA, the CDR3 is TGTGCCAGCAGTGTTGAGACTAGCACTGAAGCTTTCTTT. It specifies CASSVETSTEAFF.

The V gene is TRBV7-2, the J gene TRBJ2-2, with a weak D call TRBD1 (5 bases). The CDR3 totals 12 residues. The V end lost 4 bases, the J end lost 6 bases, and 6 bases lay between the germline ends. Germline loops: CDR1 SGHTA, CDR2 FQGNSA. CDR3 loop: CASSSTAGELFF. In nucleotides, the CDR3 is TGTGCCAGCAGCTCGACAGCCGGGGAGCTGTTTTTT.

The gene calls are TRBV6-5 and TRBJ1-2; D ambiguous. Per the germline V gene, CDR1 is MNHEY and CDR2 is SVGAGI. V lost 7 bases, J lost 4 bases, and 13 bases lay in between. CDR3 size: 13 residues. The CDR3 sequence is CASKNEASYGYTF. The CDR3 nucleotides read TGTGCCAGCAAGAACGAGGCTTCCTATGGCTACACCTTC.

The chain has TRBV14 and TRBJ1-2, with D possibly being TRBD1 (6 bases). CDR1 and CDR2 from the germline V gene are SGHDN and FVKESK. This CDR3 is 14 amino acids long. The V end was cut by 0 bases, the J end by 8 bases, with 13 bases between. DNA for the CDR3: TGTGCCAGCAGCCAAGACAGGGGTGCGTACGGCTACACCTTC. Translation: CASSQDRGAYGYTF.

This clone has just one count. The gene calls are TRBV5-1 and TRBJ2-3; 7 bases line up with TRBD1. The junction had 13 bases not matched to a gene; V was cut back by 9 bases and J by 3 bases. Germline CDR1 is SGHRS and CDR2 is YFSETQ. This CDR3 has 15 amino acids. The CDR3 reads CATQKTGRRTDTQYF. CDR3 DNA: TGCGCCACCCAGAAGACAGGGCGAAGAACAGATACGCAGTATTTT.

This clone showed up just once. The chain links TRBV28 to TRBJ2-7, with 10 bases matching TRBD1. V dropped 11 bases and J dropped 6; count of bases not matched to a gene: 10. The CDR3 has 13 amino acids. CDR1 is MDHEN and CDR2 is SYDVKM in the germline V gene. CDR3 residues: CAGSRDRGPEQYF. In DNA, the CDR3 is TGTGCCGGGTCCCGGGACAGGGGACCCGAGCAGTACTTC.